What follows are 18 T cell receptor beta chains derived from one specimen sequenced in a study of T cells in Graves' hyperthyroidism and ophthalmopathy. Amplified regions were TCR beta CDR3 sequences from RNA transcripts. HTBI primers were the set used in a first-round RT-PCR of the TCR CDR3. TCRdb re-analysed the multiplex PCR reads in MiXCR, keeping a single row per CDR3 protein. The repertoire holds 400,000 to 550,000 distinct CDR3 sequences, with roughly a quarter as singletons. Sequencing input: blood. The receptors were gathered from a young woman with Graves' ophthalmopathy.

This clonotype was observed at least ten times. This chain links TRBV29-1 with TRBJ1-5; the D is unclear. The CDR3 spans 13 residues. Trimming removed 2 bases at V and 6 bases at J, with 11 bases between. Germline-derived CDR1 and CDR2 are SQVTM and ANQGSEA. Written as DNA, the CDR3 is TGCAGCGTTGAATACGGGGAAGGTCAGCCCCAGCATTTT. The encoded protein is CSVEYGEGQPQHF.

At least ten counts were recorded for this clonotype. The chain employs TRBV7-8 and TRBJ1-5; 9 bases agree with TRBD1. The J segment lost 6 bases and the V segment lost 5 bases, leaving 14 bases of the junction unmatched. The germline CDR1 and CDR2 sequences are SGHVS and FQNEAQ. CDR3 length equals 17 residues. CDR3 sequence (DNA): TGTGCCAGCAGCCCGAGATGGGGACAGGGAAGGACTCAGCCCCAGCATTTT. Translation: CASSPRWGQGRTQPQHF.

A few counts support this clonotype. The rearrangement joins TRBV7-9 to TRBJ2-7; D is possibly TRBD2 (5 bases). Germline V gives CDR1 SEHNR, CDR2 FQNEAQ (reference sequence). Trimming left V 5 bases short and J 5 bases short, with 10 bases between. The CDR3 loop spans 12 amino acids. The CDR3 DNA is TGTGCCAGCAGCGAACGGACTGACGAGCAGTACTTC. Protein product: CASSERTDEQYF. Full variable domain (remainder filled in from reference TRBV7-9 and TRBJ2-7): DTGVSQNPRHKITKRGQNVTFRCDPISEHNRLYWYRQTLGQGPEFLTYFQNEAQLEKSRLLSDRFSAERPKGSFSTLEIQRTEQGDSAMYLCASSERTDEQYFGPGTRLTVT.

This clonotype has a handful of counts. CDR3 in DNA: TGTGCCAGCAGTCCCACGACAGGGGGCACCGGGGAGCTGTTTTTT. As protein: CASSPTTGGTGELFF. The chain has TRBV2 and TRBJ2-2; 9 bases are a match to TRBD1. Germline V gene sequence: CDR1 SNHLY, CDR2 FYNNEI. V lost 5 bases to trimming and J lost 4 bases; unmatched junction nucleotides: 5. The CDR3 extends over 15 amino acids.

Concerning this clonotype itself: The conserved final phenylalanine or tryptophan is absent from the CDR3, which likely points to a read error. The chain links TRBV30 to TRBJ2-7; the D is unclear. Trimming removed 0 bases at V and 3 bases at J, with 6 bases between. The CDR3 consists of 12 residues. Germline values: CDR1 GTSNPN, CDR2 SVGIG (reference sequence). The CDR3 DNA follows: TGTGCCTGGAGTGTACAAGGCTACGAGCAGTACTAC. Translating it yields CAWSVQGYEQYY.

This clonotype occurred many times. The chain has TRBV28 and TRBJ2-7; no clear D. The germline CDR1 and CDR2 sequences are MDHEN and SYDVKM. Trimming took 4 bases from V and 6 from J, leaving 7 bases between them. The CDR3 has 11 residues. The CDR3 protein is CASSSPFEQYF. In DNA, the CDR3 is TGTGCCAGCAGTTCACCCTTCGAGCAGTACTTC.

This clonotype was observed at least ten times. The J gene is TRBJ1-5, the V gene TRBV6-5; no definite D call. The CDR3 runs 12 residues. Germline loops: CDR1 MNHEY, CDR2 SVGAGI. Trimming left V 7 bases short and J 7 bases short, with 11 bases between. DNA for the CDR3: TGTGCCAGCAAAGTTTTGGGACAGCCCCAGCATTTT. It specifies CASKVLGQPQHF.

In this sample, this clonotype turned up many times. V gene TRBV27 combines with J gene TRBJ2-7; 9 bases agree with TRBD1. Germline CDR1 is MNHEY and CDR2 is SMNVEV (reference sequence). CDR3 length: 17 amino acids. V shed 3 bases, J shed 3 bases, and the junction held 12 bases outside the gene matches. In DNA form, the CDR3 reads TGTGCCAGCAGTTTTATCCGGGAAACAGGGGGCCTCTACGAGCAGTACTTC. Protein product: CASSFIRETGGLYEQYF.

The V gene is TRBV6-1, the J gene TRBJ2-4, with 14 bases lining up with TRBD2. The CDR3 is 16 amino acids. V was pared by 6 bases and J by 6 bases, with 7 bases of the junction left unmatched. The germline CDR1 and CDR2 sequences are MNHNS and SASEGT. This chain's CDR3 is CASRRTSGGFANIQYF. The CDR3 coding sequence is TGTGCCAGCAGACGGACTAGCGGGGGGTTTGCAAACATTCAGTACTTC.

This clonotype was seen only a few times. The J gene is TRBJ2-7, the V gene TRBV12-3 or TRBV12-4; 7 bases match TRBD1. The junction had 7 bases not matched to a gene; V was cut back by 1 base and J by 1 base. The CDR3 sequence is 16 residues long. In DNA form, the CDR3 reads TGTGCCAGCAGTTTAGGATTGGGACAGTCATCCTACGAGCAGTACTTC. Translating it yields CASSLGLGQSSYEQYF.

The rearrangement links TRBV6-2 or TRBV6-3 to TRBJ2-5, with D uncertain. The V gene lost 2 bases and the J gene lost 5 bases, with 12 bases spanning the gap. Germline-derived CDR1 and CDR2 are MNHEY and SVGEGT. CDR3 length: 14 residues. This chain's CDR3 is CASSYGTSAETQYF. CDR3 in DNA: TGTGCCAGCAGTTACGGTACCTCGGCGGAGACCCAGTACTTC.

This clonotype was seen many times. The V call is TRBV20-1, the J call TRBJ2-4, with TRBD1 as a possible D gene (6 bases). Between the trimmed V and J ends, which lost 4 bases and 2 bases, there was a span of 9 bases. This CDR3 is built from 13 residues. Germline-derived CDR1 and CDR2 are DFQATT and SNEGSKA (reference sequence). In DNA form, the CDR3 reads TGCAGTGCTACCCAGGGGACCAAAAACATTCAGTACTTC. Translation gives CSATQGTKNIQYF.

This clonotype has a handful of counts. The rearrangement joins TRBV11-2 to TRBJ2-3; 11 nucleotides agree with TRBD2. CDR3 length: 16 amino acids. The V gene end was trimmed by 1 base and the J gene end by 4 bases; junction bases not matched to a gene: 4. CDR1 SGHAT and CDR2 FQNNGV come from the germline V gene. The CDR3 is CASSLVAGGQADTQYF. The CDR3 nucleotides are TGTGCCAGCAGCTTAGTAGCGGGGGGGCAGGCAGATACGCAGTATTTT.

The chain carries TRBV3-1 and TRBJ1-2; TRBD1 matches 10 bases. The V gene end was trimmed by 4 bases and the J gene end by 0 bases; junction bases not matched to a gene: 11. Germline CDR1 is LGHDT and CDR2 is YNNKEL (reference sequence). The CDR3 covers 18 residues. In DNA form, the CDR3 reads TGTGCCAGCAGCCCGGCCGGGACAGGGGTCGGATCTAACTATGGCTACACCTTC. It is translated as CASSPAGTGVGSNYGYTF.

This clonotype has ten or more counts. The rearrangement links TRBV6-1 to TRBJ2-7; 12 bases agree with TRBD2. The V gene end was trimmed by 3 bases and the J gene end by 6 bases; junction bases not matched to a gene: 6. CDR3 length equals 15 residues. Germline values: CDR1 MNHNS, CDR2 SASEGT. CDR3 loop: CASSDQLAGGGEQYF. CDR3 DNA sequence: TGTGCCAGCAGTGACCAACTAGCGGGGGGCGGCGAGCAGTACTTC.

This clonotype was counted ten times or more. The chain combines TRBV27 with TRBJ2-7; a weak D match, TRBD1 (5 bases). The length of the CDR3 is 14 residues. Germline CDR1 reads MNHEY; CDR2 reads SMNVEV (reference sequence). Trimming removed 4 bases from V and 2 bases from J, with 12 bases in between. This chain's CDR3 is CASSSSIRAYEQYF. CDR3 DNA sequence: TGTGCCAGCAGTTCTTCCATCAGGGCCTACGAGCAGTACTTC.

This chain uses TRBV28 with TRBJ2-7; D unclear. Germline CDR1 MDHEN, CDR2 SYDVKM. This CDR3 is built from 11 residues. V gave up 7 bases and J gave up 6 bases, with 10 bases separating them. The CDR3 bases are TGTGCCAGCATGAAGTGGCGCGAGCAGTACTTC. Translated, it gives CASMKWREQYF.

Only a few counts were recorded for this clonotype. This chain joins TRBV12-3 or TRBV12-4 and TRBJ1-2, with D possibly TRBD1 on 6 matching bases. The ends were cut back, 3 bases at V and 4 bases at J, with 12 bases in the middle. This CDR3 contains 14 residues. CDR3 region: CASSLGGLAYGYTF. The DNA of the CDR3 is TGTGCCAGCAGTTTGGGGGGGCTCGCCTATGGCTACACCTTC.